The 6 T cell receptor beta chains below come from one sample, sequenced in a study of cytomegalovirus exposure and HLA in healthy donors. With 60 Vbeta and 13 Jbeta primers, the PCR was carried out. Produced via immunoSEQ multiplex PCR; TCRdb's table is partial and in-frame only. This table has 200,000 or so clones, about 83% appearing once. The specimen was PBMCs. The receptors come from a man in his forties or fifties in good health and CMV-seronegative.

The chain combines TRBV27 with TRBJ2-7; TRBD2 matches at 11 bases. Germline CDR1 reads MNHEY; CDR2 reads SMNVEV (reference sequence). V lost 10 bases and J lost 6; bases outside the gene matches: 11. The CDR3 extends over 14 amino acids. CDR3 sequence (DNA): TGTGCCACCAAACGGACTAGCGGGTTCCCCGAGCAGTACTTC. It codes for CATKRTSGFPEQYF.

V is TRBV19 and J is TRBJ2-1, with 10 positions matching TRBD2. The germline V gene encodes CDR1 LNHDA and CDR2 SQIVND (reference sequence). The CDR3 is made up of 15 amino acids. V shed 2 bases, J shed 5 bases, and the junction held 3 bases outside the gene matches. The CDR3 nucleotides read TGTGCCAGTAGTATAAGCGGGAGGGCCGACAATGAGCAGTTCTTC. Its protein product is CASSISGRADNEQFF.

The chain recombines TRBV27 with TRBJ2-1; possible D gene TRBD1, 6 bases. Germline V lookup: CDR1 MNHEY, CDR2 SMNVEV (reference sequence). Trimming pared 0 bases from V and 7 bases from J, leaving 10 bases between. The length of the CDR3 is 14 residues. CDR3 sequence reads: CASSLSVQGNEQFF. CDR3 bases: TGTGCCAGCAGTTTATCGGTACAGGGTAATGAGCAGTTCTTC.

The chain's CDR3 is CASSLGDFGNSEAFF. The CDR3 DNA reads TGTGCCAGCAGCTTGGGGGACTTCGGCAACTCTGAAGCTTTCTTT. J is TRBJ1-1 and V is TRBV5-6; a possible D gene is TRBD1 (5 bases). In germline, CDR1 is SGHDT, CDR2 YYEEEE. This CDR3 comprises 15 residues. V dropped 0 bases and J dropped 6 bases, with 15 bases sitting between them.

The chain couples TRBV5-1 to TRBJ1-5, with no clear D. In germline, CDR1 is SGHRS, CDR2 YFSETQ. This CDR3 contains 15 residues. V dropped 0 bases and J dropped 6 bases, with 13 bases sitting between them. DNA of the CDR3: TGCGCCAGCAGCTTGGTTCCCGTCTCGGGTCAGCCCCAGCATTTT. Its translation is CASSLVPVSGQPQHF.

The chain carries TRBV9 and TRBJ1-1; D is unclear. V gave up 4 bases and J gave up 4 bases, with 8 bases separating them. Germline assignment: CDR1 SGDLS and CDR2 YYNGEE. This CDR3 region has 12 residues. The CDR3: CASSQSGTEAFF. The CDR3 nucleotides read TGTGCCAGCAGCCAGTCGGGCACTGAAGCTTTCTTT. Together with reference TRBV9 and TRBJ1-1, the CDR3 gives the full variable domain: DSGVTQTPKHLITATGQRVTLRCSPRSGDLSVYWYQQSLDQGLQFLIQYYNGEERAKGNILERFSAQQFPDLHSELNLSSLELGDSALYFCASSQSGTEAFFGQGTRLTVV.